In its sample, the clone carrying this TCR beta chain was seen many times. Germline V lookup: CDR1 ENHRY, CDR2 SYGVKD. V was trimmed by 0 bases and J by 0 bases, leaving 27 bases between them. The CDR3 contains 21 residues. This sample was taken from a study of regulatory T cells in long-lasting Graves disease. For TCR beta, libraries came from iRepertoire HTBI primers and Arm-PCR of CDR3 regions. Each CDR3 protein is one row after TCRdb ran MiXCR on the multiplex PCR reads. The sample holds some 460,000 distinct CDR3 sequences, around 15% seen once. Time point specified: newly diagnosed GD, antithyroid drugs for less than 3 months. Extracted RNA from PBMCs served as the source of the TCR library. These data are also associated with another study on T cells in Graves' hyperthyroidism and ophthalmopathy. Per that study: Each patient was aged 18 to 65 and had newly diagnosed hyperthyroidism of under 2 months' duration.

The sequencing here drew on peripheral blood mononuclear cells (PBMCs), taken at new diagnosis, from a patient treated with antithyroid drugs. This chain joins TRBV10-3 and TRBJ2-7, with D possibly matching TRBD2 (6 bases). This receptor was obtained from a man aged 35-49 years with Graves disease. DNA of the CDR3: TGTGCCATCAGTGAGTCTGGCCGGGGACTTTTCCAAACAAATAACTCCTACGAGCAGTACTTC. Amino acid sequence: CAISESGRGLFQTNNSYEQYF.